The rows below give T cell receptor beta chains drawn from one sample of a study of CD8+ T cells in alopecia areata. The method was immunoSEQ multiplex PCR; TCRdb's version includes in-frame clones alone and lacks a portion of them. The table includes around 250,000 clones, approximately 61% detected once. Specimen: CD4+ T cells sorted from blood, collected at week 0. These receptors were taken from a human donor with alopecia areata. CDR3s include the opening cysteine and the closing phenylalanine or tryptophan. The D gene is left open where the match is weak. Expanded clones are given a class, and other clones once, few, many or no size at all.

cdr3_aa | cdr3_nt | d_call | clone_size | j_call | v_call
CAVAPSGGEAFF | TGTGCCGTTGCACCCTCCGGGGGTGAAGCTTTCTTT | NA | few | TRBJ1-1 | TRBV10-3
CATSRGSSGNTIYF | TGTGCCACCAGCAGAGGCAGCTCTGGAAACACCATATATTTT | NA | NA | TRBJ1-3 | TRBV15
CASSKQGASTEAFF | TGTGCCAGCAGCAAACAGGGGGCGTCCACTGAAGCTTTCTTT | TRBD1 | once | TRBJ1-1 | TRBV7-9
CASSSGVNYGYTF | TGTGCCAGCAGCTCTGGGGTAAACTATGGCTACACCTTC | NA | NA | TRBJ1-2 | TRBV9
CASSFMGVNSPLHF | TGTGCCAGCAGCTTTATGGGGGTAAATTCACCCCTCCACTTT | NA | NA | TRBJ1-6 | TRBV7-9
CASSLSSYNEQFF | TGCGCCAGCAGCCTAAGCTCCTACAATGAGCAGTTCTTC | NA | NA | TRBJ2-1 | TRBV5-1
CASSPSGRNEQFF | TGTGCCAGCAGCCCTTCAGGGCGAAATGAGCAGTTCTTC | NA | NA | TRBJ2-1 | TRBV25-1
CASSQDHSGTEAFF | TGCGCCAGCAGCCAAGATCACTCGGGGACCGAAGCTTTCTTT | NA | NA | TRBJ1-1 | TRBV4-3
CSVSRTNYEQYF | TGCAGCGTATCTAGGACAAACTACGAGCAGTACTTC | NA | NA | TRBJ2-7 | TRBV29-1
CASSRTTDTQYF | TGTGCCAGCTCGCGGACCACAGATACGCAGTATTTT | NA | NA | TRBJ2-3 | TRBV2
CASSPPGLTYEQYF | TGTGCCAGCTCACCTCCGGGGTTGACCTACGAGCAGTACTTC | NA | NA | TRBJ2-7 | TRBV18
CASLTGEAADTQYF | TGTGCCAGCCTTACAGGGGAGGCGGCAGATACGCAGTATTTT | NA | few | TRBJ2-3 | TRBV2
CASSVGRQGSTPLHF | TGTGCCAGCAGCGTAGGGCGGCAGGGGTCGACACCCCTCCACTTT | NA | NA | TRBJ1-6 | TRBV9
CASSPPGGGGPFF | TGTGCCAGCAGTCCCCCAGGGGGCGGGGGCCCGTTCTTC | NA | few | TRBJ2-1 | TRBV6-5
CASSYGRDSYEQYF | TGTGCCAGCAGTTATGGCAGGGACAGCTACGAGCAGTACTTC | TRBD1 | NA | TRBJ2-7 | TRBV6-5
CASTRGGVTEAFF | TGTGCCAGTACCAGAGGCGGGGTTACTGAAGCTTTCTTT | NA | NA | TRBJ1-1 | TRBV19
CASSAGREETQYF | TGCGCCAGCAGCGCCGGACGGGAAGAGACCCAGTACTTC | NA | NA | TRBJ2-5 | TRBV5-1
CASSVEGNSYNEQFF | TGTGCCAGCAGCGTAGAAGGGAATTCCTACAATGAGCAGTTCTTC | NA | NA | TRBJ2-1 | TRBV9
CASSPPNVENEQFF | TGTGCCAGCTCACCACCGAATGTCGAGAATGAGCAGTTCTTC | NA | NA | TRBJ2-1 | TRBV18
CASSPTSGGARDTQYF | TGTGCCAGCTCACCGACTAGCGGGGGGGCCCGCGATACGCAGTATTTT | TRBD2 | NA | TRBJ2-3 | TRBV18
CSAAWTDQETQYF | TGCAGCGCGGCTTGGACGGACCAAGAGACCCAGTACTTC | NA | NA | TRBJ2-5 | TRBV29-1
CATSRTGSPSEQFF | TGTGCCACCAGCAGAACCGGGTCGCCTAGTGAGCAGTTCTTC | NA | once | TRBJ2-1 | TRBV15
CASSLDRGLVLYPYEQYF | TGCGCCAGCAGCTTGGACCGAGGACTGGTCTTGTACCCCTACGAGCAGTACTTC | NA | once | TRBJ2-7 | TRBV5-1
CASSEVQETQYF | TGTGCCAGCAGTGAGGTCCAAGAGACCCAGTACTTC | NA | NA | TRBJ2-5 | TRBV2
CASSSETRLHPTEQFF | TGTGCCAGCAGCTCGGAGACTAGACTTCATCCTACTGAGCAGTTCTTC | NA | once | TRBJ2-1 | TRBV13
CSARDFDRYTF | TGCAGTGCTAGAGATTTCGACCGCTACACCTTC | NA | NA | TRBJ1-2 | TRBV20-1
CASSGKGLAGSSTDTQYF | TGTGCCAGCAGTGGAAAGGGACTAGCGGGGAGTAGCACAGATACGCAGTATTTT | TRBD2 | NA | TRBJ2-3 | TRBV25-1
CASSEYRPDEQYF | TGTGCCAGCAGTGAATACCGGCCGGACGAGCAGTACTTC | NA | once | TRBJ2-7 | TRBV25-1
CASSLNFRDGYTF | TGTGCCAGCAGCTTGAATTTCAGGGATGGCTACACCTTC | NA | NA | TRBJ1-2 | TRBV7-2
CSAARGRDEQYF | TGCAGCGCGGCCAGGGGGCGTGACGAGCAGTACTTC | TRBD1 | NA | TRBJ2-7 | TRBV29-1
CASRTTPVALPDTQYF | TGCGCCAGCAGAACTACACCCGTTGCTTTACCAGATACGCAGTATTTT | NA | NA | TRBJ2-3 | TRBV5-1
CASSPLVTYEQYF | TGTGCCAGCAGCCCATTGGTAACCTACGAGCAGTACTTC | NA | NA | TRBJ2-7 | TRBV4-2